The 13 T cell receptor beta chains presented below share a single source sample, sequenced in a study of CD8 T cells in ankylosing spondylitis. From the 5' RACE reads, TCRdb called clonotypes with MiXCR, one entry per CDR3 protein. The sample records about 210,000 distinct CDR3 sequences, 8.2% being singletons. The sample consisted of blood, either unsorted or a sorted T cell fraction (not recorded which). The receptors derive from a female donor with ankylosing spondylitis or in good health (not recorded which).

The chain is built from TRBV30 and TRBJ1-4; D not certain. Germline loops: CDR1 GTSNPN, CDR2 SVGIG (reference sequence). V lost 2 bases and J lost 2, with 6 bases in between. The CDR3 covers 13 residues. The chain's CDR3 is CAWSHSTNEKLFF. The CDR3 nucleotides are TGTGCCTGGAGTCACAGTACTAATGAAAAACTGTTTTTT.

As to this clonotype: This may come from a read error, since a much larger clone is one base off. This rearrangement joins TRBV27 to TRBJ2-1; 7 positions match TRBD2. Germline V lookup: CDR1 MNHEY, CDR2 SMNVEV (reference sequence). The CDR3 length is 14 residues. The CDR3 reads CASSLSWGRDEKFF. CDR3 DNA: TGTGCCAGCAGTTTATCGTGGGGGAGGGATGAGAAGTTCTTC.

The chain recombines TRBV12-3 or TRBV12-4 with TRBJ1-5; the D is unclear. The CDR3 extends over 13 amino acids. V was cut by 2 bases and J by 5 bases, with 7 bases left in between. The CDR3 DNA follows: TGTGCCAGCAGTTTATGGGCGGATCAGCCCCAGCATTTT. Translating gives CASSLWADQPQHF.

CDR3 residues: CASSGLGTGTRTQYF. Here the CDR3 DNA reads TGTGCCAGTAGCGGGCTCGGGACTGGGACGAGGACCCAGTACTTC. The chain employs TRBV19 and TRBJ2-5; D may be TRBD2 (6 bases). The CDR3 sequence is 15 residues long. V was pared by 6 bases and J by 7 bases, with 21 bases between. CDR1 is LNHDA and CDR2 is SQIVND in the germline V gene (reference sequence). The variable domain in full, completed from reference TRBV19 and TRBJ2-5, reads DGGITQSPKYLFRKEGQNVTLSCEQNLNHDAMYWYRQDPGQGLRLIYYSQIVNDFQKGDIAEGYSVSREKKESFPLTVTSAQKNPTAFYLCASSGLGTGTRTQYFGPGTRLLVL.

The sample holds many counts of this clonotype. This chain links TRBV28 with TRBJ1-1; a weak D match, TRBD1 (6 bases). Between the trimmed V and J ends, which lost 10 bases and 11 bases, there was a span of 17 bases. Germline CDR1 MDHEN, CDR2 SYDVKM. The CDR3 covers 11 residues. The CDR3 bases are TGTGCCACCGGGGGGGGCGGTCAGGCTTTCTTT. This sequence encodes CATGGGGQAFF. Supplemented by reference TRBV28 and TRBJ1-1, the full variable domain reads DVKVTQSSRYLVKRTGEKVFLECVQDMDHENMFWYRQDPGLGLRLIYFSYDVKMKEKGDIPEGYSVSREKKERFSLILESASTNQTSMYLCATGGGGQAFFGQGTRLTVV.

Remarks on this clonotype: This may be a read error: a much more frequent sequence differs by one nucleotide. The V call is TRBV7-2, the J call TRBJ2-7, with 8 bases fitting TRBD2. The CDR3 spans 14 residues. CDR1 and CDR2 (germline): SGHTA, FQGNSA. For the CDR3, the DNA is TGTGCCAGCAGCACAAGCGGGAGAGAATACGGGCAGTACTTC. This gives the protein CASSTSGREYGQYF.

The table lists this clonotype with many counts. The chain combines TRBV12-3 or TRBV12-4 with TRBJ1-5; 10 positions match TRBD1. The CDR3 loop spans 16 amino acids. With 6 bases clipped from V and 3 bases from J, the junction kept 8 bases outside the gene matches. In DNA, the CDR3 is TGTGCCAGCAGCCCCAGACAGGGGGCCTTCAATCAGCCCCAGCATTTT. As protein: CASSPRQGAFNQPQHF.

Note on this clonotype: The final CDR3 position lacks the conserved phenylalanine or tryptophan, pointing to a likely read error. The genes are TRBV7-8 and TRBJ2-3; no reliable D call. Per germline, CDR1 SGHVS and CDR2 FQNEAQ. Trimming pared 5 bases from V and 6 bases from J, leaving 6 bases between. This CDR3 is built from 11 residues. The CDR3 reads CASSPRDTQYY. The DNA of the CDR3 is TGTGCCAGCAGCCCACGGGATACGCAGTATTAT.

This clonotype was seen at least ten times. This chain links TRBV20-1 with TRBJ2-1, with a weak D call TRBD1 (6 bases). Germline CDR1 DFQATT, CDR2 SNEGSKA (reference sequence). V was cut by 4 bases and J by 0 bases, with 16 bases left in between. The CDR3 extends over 16 amino acids. In DNA, the CDR3 is TGCAGTGCTAACAGTTGGGGGCAAAGCTCCTACAATGAGCAGTTCTTC. Translated, it gives CSANSWGQSSYNEQFF.

This clonotype has a count of ten or more. The chain has TRBV6-1 and TRBJ2-6; 10 positions match TRBD2. This CDR3 region has 18 residues. The ends lost 6 bases at V and 0 bases at J; junction bases unmatched: 8. Per germline, CDR1 MNHNS and CDR2 SASEGT. The DNA of the CDR3 is TGTGCCAGCAGAGTTCTAGCGGGAGACTACTCTGGGGCCAACGTCCTGACTTTC. It is translated as CASRVLAGDYSGANVLTF.

This clonotype was detected many times. The rearrangement uses TRBV21-1 and TRBJ1-1; TRBD1, the D gene given by the table, was not confirmed from the DNA. TRBV21-1 is a known pseudogene. The CDR3 length is 14 residues. The CDR3 is CARTTGGVNTEAFF. CDR3 coding DNA: TGTGCCAGAACGACCGGGGGGGTGAACACTGAAGCTTTCTTT.

This clonotype appeared many times. The chain carries TRBV2 and TRBJ1-5, with D tentatively TRBD1 (5 bases). Germline V gene data show CDR1 as SNHLY and CDR2 as FYNNEI. CDR3 length: 14 residues. Trimming took 8 bases from V and 9 from J, leaving 20 bases between them. In nucleotides, the CDR3 is TGTGCCAGCTCAGGGTCACTCCAATCATTGCCCCAGCATTTT. Its translation: CASSGSLQSLPQHF.

This clonotype showed up just a few times. This chain uses TRBV12-3 or TRBV12-4 with TRBJ2-1; TRBD2 aligns across 15 bases. This CDR3 is built from 19 residues. The J segment lost 0 bases and the V segment lost 5 bases, leaving 8 bases of the junction unmatched. DNA of the CDR3: TGTGCCAGCAGTCCTGGACTAGCGGGAGGGTTTAGCTCCTACAATGAGCAGTTCTTC. This translates into CASSPGLAGGFSSYNEQFF.